This T cell receptor beta chain was observed in a study of blood T cell repertoires in COVID-19. This clone showed up just once. Authors' methods: How many nucleated cells were present was estimated from reference gene primer amplification. Clones were read by immunoSEQ multiplex PCR, and TCRdb kept only the in-frame ones, dropping some. V and J calls and clone size come straight from that table; D and trimming were deduced from the DNA. This table has around 370,000 clones, about 90% appearing once. The V and J ends lost 0 bases and 3 bases respectively, with 10 bases between them. This CDR3 contains 15 residues. The germline gives CDR1 SGDLS, CDR2 YYNGEE.

The source of this sequence is a man in his late teens or twenties with active or convalescent COVID-19. This chain links TRBV9 with TRBJ1-5; a possible D gene is TRBD1 (5 bases). Sequenced sample: peripheral blood. This chain's CDR3 is CASSVGKGINQPQHF. As DNA, the CDR3 is TGTGCCAGCAGCGTAGGAAAGGGGATCAATCAGCCCCAGCATTTT.